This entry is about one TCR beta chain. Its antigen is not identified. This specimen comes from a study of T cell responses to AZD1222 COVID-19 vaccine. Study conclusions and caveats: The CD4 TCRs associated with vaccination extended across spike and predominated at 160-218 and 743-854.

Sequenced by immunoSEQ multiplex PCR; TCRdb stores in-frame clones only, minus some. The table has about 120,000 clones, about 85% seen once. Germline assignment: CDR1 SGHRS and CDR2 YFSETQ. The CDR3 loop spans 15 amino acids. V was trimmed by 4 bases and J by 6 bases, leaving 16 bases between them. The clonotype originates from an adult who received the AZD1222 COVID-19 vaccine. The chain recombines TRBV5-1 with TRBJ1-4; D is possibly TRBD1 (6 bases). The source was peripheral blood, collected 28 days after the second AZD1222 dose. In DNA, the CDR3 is TGCGCCAGCAGCCCCACAAGGACAGTAGATGAAAAACTGTTTTTT. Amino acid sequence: CASSPTRTVDEKLFF.